These 26 T cell receptor beta chains originate from one sample sequenced in a study of T cell responses to AZD1222 COVID-19 vaccine. Only in-frame clones appear in the TCRdb table, and some are missing; sequencing was by immunoSEQ multiplex PCR. The repertoire holds about 140,000 clones, with 89% as singletons. The sample was peripheral blood, taken on day 0 of AZD1222 vaccination. Every receptor here comes from an adult in good health.

The rearrangement links TRBV6-6 to TRBJ1-1; D might be TRBD1 (5 bases). The CDR3 is 15 amino acids. Per germline, CDR1 MNHNY and CDR2 SVGAGI (reference sequence). V was clipped by 6 bases and J by 1 base, with 15 bases between them. CDR3 sequence: CASRVGETGNTEAFF. CDR3 sequence (DNA): TGTGCCAGCAGAGTTGGGGAAACAGGGAACACTGAAGCTTTCTTT.

The table lists this clone with a count of one. The CDR3 region has the DNA TGTGCCAGCAGTTCACCCTACAACTATGGCTACACCTTC. Protein sequence: CASSSPYNYGYTF. The gene calls are TRBV6-5 and TRBJ1-2; no reliable D call. Germline loops: CDR1 MNHEY, CDR2 SVGAGI. Trimming pared 4 bases from V and 2 bases from J, leaving 8 bases between. The CDR3 length is 13 residues.

The chain links TRBV27 to TRBJ2-7; 8 nucleotides line up with TRBD2. Germline-derived CDR1 and CDR2 are MNHEY and SMNVEV (reference sequence). The V segment lost 8 bases and the J segment 4 bases; nucleotides outside the gene matches: 4. This CDR3 comprises 12 residues. DNA for the CDR3: TGTGCCAGCCGGCGGGGGGTTTACGAGCAGTACTTC. It codes for CASRRGVYEQYF.

The chain joins TRBV5-1 to TRBJ1-2; the match to TRBD1 covers 7 bases. V trimming: 5 bases; J trimming: 4 bases; junction bases outside the gene matches: 8. The CDR3 runs 14 residues. Germline CDR1 is SGHRS and CDR2 is YFSETQ. The CDR3 DNA follows: TGCGCCAGCAGTAGGACAGGACCGAGCTATGGCTACACCTTC. Protein: CASSRTGPSYGYTF.

V is TRBV27 and J is TRBJ2-5; D is undetermined. Trimming took off 2 bases at V and 2 bases at J, with 15 bases between the two ends. CDR1 and CDR2 from the germline V gene are MNHEY and SMNVEV (reference sequence). The CDR3 length is 16 residues. The CDR3 region has the DNA TGTGCCAGCAGTTTAGGCGGACCTCCATTTCAAGAGACCCAGTACTTC. This codes for CASSLGGPPFQETQYF.

V gene TRBV27 combines with J gene TRBJ2-7, with D possibly matching TRBD1 (5 bases). V lost 4 bases, J lost 6 bases, and 13 bases lay in between. Germline CDR1 MNHEY, CDR2 SMNVEV (reference sequence). The CDR3 extends over 13 amino acids. CDR3 sequence reads: CASSYRSQGEQYF. Written as DNA, the CDR3 is TGTGCCAGCAGTTACCGCTCCCAGGGCGAGCAGTACTTC.

Points on this clone: This sample also contains other DNA sequences that code for the same CDR3. The chain joins TRBV5-1 to TRBJ2-5; no clear D gene. The CDR3 has 11 residues. CDR1 SGHRS and CDR2 YFSETQ come from the germline V gene. Trimming left V 4 bases short and J 1 base short, with 2 bases between. The CDR3 reads CASSLQETQYF. As DNA, the CDR3 is TGCGCCAGCAGCCTCCAAGAGACCCAGTACTTC.

The chain joins TRBV18 to TRBJ1-1; D call uncertain. Germline V gene sequence: CDR1 KGHSH, CDR2 LQKENI. Trimming removed 4 bases from V and 1 base from J, with 7 bases in between. The CDR3 has 13 amino acids. The CDR3 here is CASSQHKNTEAFF. The CDR3, as DNA: TGTGCCAGCTCACAACACAAGAACACTGAAGCTTTCTTT.

The J gene is TRBJ2-7, the V gene TRBV6-5; D is perhaps TRBD2 (6 bases). CDR1 and CDR2 from the germline V gene are MNHEY and SVGAGI. This CDR3 contains 14 residues. Between the trimmed V and J ends, which lost 2 bases and 1 base, there was a span of 9 bases. The CDR3, as DNA: TGTGCCAGCAGTTACGATCGGGGGTCCTACGAGCAGTACTTC. The encoded protein is CASSYDRGSYEQYF.

This chain uses TRBV5-4 with TRBJ1-2; TRBD1 might be the D (6 bases). Germline CDR1 reads SGHNT; CDR2 reads YYREEE (reference sequence). The CDR3 has 13 residues. Trimming stripped 4 bases from V and 7 bases from J, with 14 bases between. The CDR3 region is CASSIDRRGGYTF. CDR3 nucleotides: TGTGCCAGCAGCATAGACAGGAGAGGTGGCTACACCTTC.

The V gene is TRBV3-1 (or the pseudogene TRBV3-2), the J gene TRBJ1-2, with 7 bases matching TRBD1. Unmatched junction bases numbered 14, after V lost 5 bases and J lost 8 bases. This CDR3 is built from 15 residues. Germline V gives CDR1 LGHDT, CDR2 YNNKEL (reference sequence). In DNA, the CDR3 is TGTGCCAGCAGCAAAGGACCCGGGACAGTGATGGGCTACACCTTC. Amino acid sequence: CASSKGPGTVMGYTF.

This clone was counted once. This rearrangement joins TRBV25-1 to TRBJ2-5; tentative D call: TRBD1 (6 bases). Trimming took off 5 bases at V and 1 base at J, with 11 bases between the two ends. The germline V gene has CDR1 MGHDK and CDR2 SYGVNS. This CDR3 region has 14 residues. The CDR3 region has the DNA TGTGCCAGCAGTCGGCAGGGGCCCCAAGAGACCCAGTACTTC. Protein: CASSRQGPQETQYF.

The chain has TRBV4-2 and TRBJ2-2, with a tentative D call TRBD1 (5 bases). Trimming shortened V by 0 bases and J by 0 bases, and 17 bases separated the two germline ends. The CDR3 sequence is 19 residues long. Per germline, CDR1 LGHNA and CDR2 YNFKEQ. The CDR3 is CASSQDSLWVQANTGELFF. The CDR3 DNA is TGTGCCAGCAGCCAAGATTCCCTGTGGGTACAGGCGAACACCGGGGAGCTGTTTTTT.

In its sample, this clone was seen once. The chain links TRBV9 to TRBJ2-1, with D perhaps matching TRBD2 (5 bases). The CDR3 sequence is 16 residues long. The V end lost 4 bases, the J end lost 2 bases, and 16 bases lay between the germline ends. Germline assignment: CDR1 SGDLS and CDR2 YYNGEE. In DNA, the CDR3 is TGTGCCAGCAGCCCCAGTAGCGTGGGAACCTACAATGAGCAGTTCTTC. Translating it yields CASSPSSVGTYNEQFF. Looking up the rest from reference TRBV9 and TRBJ2-1 gives the full variable domain: DSGVTQTPKHLITATGQRVTLRCSPRSGDLSVYWYQQSLDQGLQFLIQYYNGEERAKGNILERFSAQQFPDLHSELNLSSLELGDSALYFCASSPSSVGTYNEQFFGPGTRLTVL.

This rearrangement joins TRBV3-1 (or the pseudogene TRBV3-2) to TRBJ2-7; D gene ambiguous. The CDR3 contains 13 residues. Germline V lookup: CDR1 LGHDT, CDR2 YNNKEL (reference sequence). V was clipped by 2 bases and J by 4 bases, with 9 bases between them. CDR3 sequence (DNA): TGTGCCAGCAGCCAATCCCCCCATTACGAGCAGTACTTC. This encodes CASSQSPHYEQYF.

The genes are TRBV7-9 and TRBJ2-5, with TRBD2 matching 8 bases. Germline trimming cut 6 bases from V and 5 bases from J; bases unmatched to any gene: 8. The CDR3 is 14 residues long. Germline CDR1 reads SEHNR; CDR2 reads FQNEAQ (reference sequence). The DNA for the CDR3 is TGTGCCAGCAGAAATAGTGCGGGAGGCGAGACCCAGTACTTC. Encoded protein: CASRNSAGGETQYF. The entire variable domain, with the rest obtained from reference TRBV7-9 and TRBJ2-5, is as follows: DTGVSQNPRHKITKRGQNVTFRCDPISEHNRLYWYRQTLGQGPEFLTYFQNEAQLEKSRLLSDRFSAERPKGSFSTLEIQRTEQGDSAMYLCASRNSAGGETQYFGPGTRLLVL.

This chain uses TRBV5-4 with TRBJ1-1; D is perhaps TRBD1 (5 bases). Germline CDR1 and CDR2: SGHNT and YYREEE (reference sequence). CDR3 length: 13 residues. Trimming pared 4 bases from V and 2 bases from J, leaving 9 bases between. The CDR3 nucleotides are TGTGCCAGCAGCCAGGGACGAAACACTGAAGCTTTCTTT. This codes for CASSQGRNTEAFF.

The chain couples TRBV10-2 to TRBJ1-1; no definite D call. The germline CDR1 and CDR2 sequences are WSHSY and SAAADI. The V gene lost 6 bases and the J gene lost 0 bases, with 5 bases spanning the gap. This CDR3 contains 12 residues. CDR3 protein: CASREVNTEAFF. The CDR3 bases are TGCGCCAGCAGGGAAGTGAACACTGAAGCTTTCTTT.

The chain combines TRBV12-3 or TRBV12-4 with TRBJ1-2, with 8 bases that match TRBD1. Trimming at V came to 5 bases and at J to 4 bases, leaving 3 bases not matched to a gene. The CDR3 has 13 residues. CDR3 amino acids: CASSDRGGYGYTF. The CDR3 DNA follows: TGTGCCAGCAGTGACAGGGGCGGCTATGGCTACACCTTC.

This chain joins TRBV6-5 and TRBJ1-2; D gene unclear. Trimming cost V 3 bases and J 5 bases, with 10 bases left between them. Germline CDR1 is MNHEY and CDR2 is SVGAGI. The CDR3 totals 13 residues. The chain's CDR3 is CASSYGDLYGYTF. The CDR3 nucleotides are TGTGCCAGCAGTTATGGGGATCTATATGGCTACACCTTC.

V usage is TRBV6-6 and J usage is TRBJ1-2; 8 bases fit TRBD1. V shed 10 bases, J shed 3 bases, and the junction held 7 bases outside the gene matches. Germline lookup yields CDR1 MNHNY and CDR2 SVGAGI (reference sequence). The CDR3 totals 13 residues. This CDR3 is CATTPTGDYGYTF. The CDR3, as DNA: TGTGCCACCACACCGACAGGGGACTATGGCTACACCTTC.

The rearrangement uses TRBV28 and TRBJ2-7; D is uncertain. Trimming left V 4 bases short and J 3 bases short, with 7 bases between. Germline V CDR1 and CDR2: MDHEN, SYDVKM. This CDR3 has 12 amino acids. In DNA, the CDR3 is TGTGCCAGCAGTTCCTCCTTCTACGAGCAGTACTTC. As protein: CASSSSFYEQYF. The full variable domain, in which reference TRBV28 and TRBJ2-7 provide the parts outside the CDR3, is DVKVTQSSRYLVKRTGEKVFLECVQDMDHENMFWYRQDPGLGLRLIYFSYDVKMKEKGDIPEGYSVSREKKERFSLILESASTNQTSMYLCASSSSFYEQYFGPGTRLTVT.

V gene TRBV5-1 combines with J gene TRBJ1-2, with 8 bases lining up with TRBD1. CDR3 length equals 15 residues. Germline CDR1 is SGHRS and CDR2 is YFSETQ. The V gene end was trimmed by 4 bases and the J gene end by 5 bases; junction bases not matched to a gene: 10. CDR3 amino acids: CASSQTPDRGYGYTF. CDR3 nucleotides: TGCGCCAGCAGCCAGACACCTGACAGGGGTTATGGCTACACCTTC.

The rearrangement links TRBV19 to TRBJ1-2; TRBD1 might be the D (6 bases). CDR3 length: 15 amino acids. The germline gives CDR1 LNHDA, CDR2 SQIVND (reference sequence). Trimming removed 8 bases from V and 3 bases from J, with 19 bases in between. CDR3 nucleotides: TGTGCCAGTTTGTCCACGGGGGACACCGACTATGGCTACACCTTC. It yields the protein CASLSTGDTDYGYTF. The entire variable domain, with the rest obtained from reference TRBV19 and TRBJ1-2, is as follows: DGGITQSPKYLFRKEGQNVTLSCEQNLNHDAMYWYRQDPGQGLRLIYYSQIVNDFQKGDIAEGYSVSREKKESFPLTVTSAQKNPTAFYLCASLSTGDTDYGYTFGSGTRLTVV.

The chain is built from TRBV19 and TRBJ1-5, with D hard to call. CDR1 is LNHDA, CDR2 SQIVND, per germline (reference sequence). Trimming pared 4 bases from V and 9 bases from J, leaving 13 bases between. The CDR3 loop spans 13 amino acids. The CDR3 region is CASSSGVAGPQHF. CDR3 DNA sequence: TGTGCCAGTAGTAGCGGGGTCGCCGGGCCCCAGCATTTT.

In DNA form, the CDR3 reads TGCGCCAGCAGCTTGGGATTGACTGGGAGCTACGAGCAGTACTTC. Its protein product is CASSLGLTGSYEQYF. J is TRBJ2-7 and V is TRBV5-1; D is possibly TRBD2 (5 bases). Germline CDR1 reads SGHRS; CDR2 reads YFSETQ. V was shortened by 0 bases and J by 3 bases, with 13 bases between the two germline ends. This CDR3 has 15 residues.